This record concerns one T cell receptor (beta chain) sequence. What it binds is not known. The ends were cut back, 4 bases at V and 8 bases at J, with 11 bases in the middle. This CDR3 region has 13 residues. Germline assignment: CDR1 SGHTA and CDR2 FQGTGA. Pooling of second doses given at about 4 or about 12 weeks was done. The sample belongs to a study of T cell responses to AZD1222 COVID-19 vaccine. Overall study findings and caveats: Spike-specific TCR breadth and depth went up after people got two AZD1222 doses. Baseline serology detected seropositivity in only five or six AZD1222 recipients. Unmutated variant regions reportedly attract nearly half of all spike-specific TCRs.

Sequenced by immunoSEQ multiplex PCR; TCRdb stores in-frame clones only, minus some. The data contain tens of thousands of clones, around 88% of them singletons. This sequence was found in an adult who received the AZD1222 COVID-19 vaccine. The source was peripheral blood, collected 28 days after the second AZD1222 dose. The V and J genes are TRBV7-3 and TRBJ2-2, with D hard to call. DNA of the CDR3: TGTGCCAGCAGCTACACTCCCGGGGGGGAGCTGTTTTTT. Encoded protein: CASSYTPGGELFF. The whole variable domain, filled in from reference TRBV7-3 and TRBJ2-2, reads GAGVSQTPSNKVTEKGKYVELRCDPISGHTALYWYRQSLGQGPEFLIYFQGTGAADDSGLPNDRFFAVRPEGSVSTLKIQRTERGDSAVYLCASSYTPGGELFFGEGSRLTVL.